The rows below give T cell receptor beta chains drawn from one sample of a study of blood T cell repertoires in COVID-19. Clones were sequenced by immunoSEQ multiplex PCR, and TCRdb holds only the in-frame ones, with some missing. The sample records about 190,000 clones, about 90% being singletons. The sample was peripheral blood. These receptors were taken from a man aged 45-65 years with acute or convalescent COVID-19. The CDR3 runs from the conserved cysteine through the conserved F or W. D genes are given only for firm matches. Clone size is given for some rows only: seen once, a few or many times, or a class if the clone is expanded.

d_call | j_call | v_call | clone_size | cdr3_nt | cdr3_aa
- | TRBJ2-3 | TRBV9 | - | TGTGCCAGCAGCGTGTCGGGGACAGATACGCAGTATTTT | CASSVSGTDTQYF
- | TRBJ1-6 | TRBV28 | once | TGTGCCAGCAGGGGGACAACAGGGTTTGGTTCACCCCTCCACTTT | CASRGTTGFGSPLHF
- | TRBJ2-7 | TRBV4-1 | - | TGCGCCAGCAGCCAACACCCGACAGGCCCCTACGAGCAGTACTTC | CASSQHPTGPYEQYF
- | TRBJ1-2 | TRBV24-1 | - | TGTGCCACCAGTGACCCTGACAGCCATGGCGGTGGCTACACCTTC | CATSDPDSHGGGYTF
- | TRBJ2-1 | TRBV24-1 | once | TGTGCCACCAGTGCCAGCTACAATGAGCAGTTCTTC | CATSASYNEQFF
- | TRBJ2-1 | TRBV18 | - | TGTGCCAGCTCACCAACAGGGTCTCCATACAATGAGCAGTTCTTC | CASSPTGSPYNEQFF
TRBD2 | TRBJ2-1 | TRBV4-1 | - | TGCGCCAGCAGCCAAAGCGGGGGGACCCATTACAATGAGCAGTTCTTC | CASSQSGGTHYNEQFF
- | TRBJ1-5 | TRBV7-8 | - | TGTGCCAGCAGCTTAAGAGACTATAGCAATCAGCCCCAGCATTTT | CASSLRDYSNQPQHF
- | TRBJ1-6 | TRBV7-9 | - | TGTGCCAGCAGCTTTTTTCCTCGTAGCGCACCCCTCCACTTT | CASSFFPRSAPLHF
TRBD1 | TRBJ1-4 | TRBV19 | - | TGTGCCAGTAGTAGACAGGGCGGCGATGAAAAACTGTTTTTT | CASSRQGGDEKLFF
TRBD1 | TRBJ2-5 | TRBV5-6 | - | TGTGCCACCAAGTCTATGGGACAGGGGGTCCCCCAAGAGACCCAGTACTTC | CATKSMGQGVPQETQYF
TRBD1 | TRBJ1-4 | TRBV4-2 | once | TGTGCCAGCAGCCCGACCGGGACAGGGGTTAATGAAAAACTGTTTTTT | CASSPTGTGVNEKLFF
TRBD2 | TRBJ2-5 | TRBV5-1 | - | TGCGCCAGCAGCTTGGGACTAGCGGGAGGGCACGAGACCCAGTACTTC | CASSLGLAGGHETQYF
- | TRBJ2-1 | TRBV19 | - | TGTGCCAGTAACCCGGCGGTGAGCTCCTACAATGAGCAGTTCTTC | CASNPAVSSYNEQFF
TRBD1 | TRBJ1-1 | TRBV28 | once | TGTGCCAGCAGAGGGACAGGGCCGGGGACTGAAGCTTTCTTT | CASRGTGPGTEAFF
- | TRBJ1-1 | TRBV19 | - | TGTGCCAGTAGTCTTGCGAGGTTCACTGAAGCTTTCTTT | CASSLARFTEAFF
TRBD1 | TRBJ1-1 | TRBV15 | few | TGTGCCACCAGCAGAGATCCGGGACAGCCGAACACTGAAGCTTTCTTT | CATSRDPGQPNTEAFF
TRBD1 | TRBJ2-1 | TRBV19 | - | TGTGCCAGTAGTATAGGGCACAGGGGGAATGAGCAGTTCTTC | CASSIGHRGNEQFF
TRBD1 | TRBJ1-1 | TRBV6-6 | - | TGTGCCAGCAGACCCCCCGGGACAGGTCTCACTGAAGCTTTCTTT | CASRPPGTGLTEAFF
- | TRBJ1-5 | TRBV28 | few | TGTGCCAGCAGTCGAGGGAATCAGCCCCAGCATTTT | CASSRGNQPQHF
TRBD1 | TRBJ1-4 | TRBV5-1 | - | TGCGCCAGCAGCCCAGAGACAGGGTTTGAAAAACTGTTTTTT | CASSPETGFEKLFF
- | TRBJ2-2 | TRBV7-3 | - | TGTGCCAGCAGCTCACTAGGTTCCGGGGAGCTGTTTTTT | CASSSLGSGELFF
- | TRBJ2-5 | TRBV15 | - | TGTGCCACCAGCAGACAGGGGGGAGAGACCCAGTACTTC | CATSRQGGETQYF
TRBD2 | TRBJ2-1 | TRBV9 | - | TGTGCCAGCAGTGCCTTCCTAGCGGGAGTTCGAGATGAGCAGTTCTTC | CASSAFLAGVRDEQFF
TRBD1 | TRBJ1-5 | TRBV28 | - | TGTGCCAGCAAAGACAGGGACCAGCCCCAGCATTTT | CASKDRDQPQHF
- | TRBJ1-6 | TRBV30 | - | TGTGCCTGGAGTGTCTCTATTAACAGTTCACCCCTCCACTTT | CAWSVSINSSPLHF
TRBD1 | TRBJ1-1 | TRBV7-9 | - | TGTGCCAGCAGCATCTGGACAGGAGGGGCGCTCGGTATGAACACTGAAGCTTTCTTT | CASSIWTGGALGMNTEAFF
TRBD1 | TRBJ1-2 | TRBV4-1 | - | TGCGCCAGCAGCCAAGATGTAAGGGACAGGTTTGGCTACACCTTC | CASSQDVRDRFGYTF
- | TRBJ1-1 | TRBV3-1/TRBV3-2 | - | TGTGCCAGCAGCCCCGGGACACCTAACACTGAAGCTTTCTTT | CASSPGTPNTEAFF